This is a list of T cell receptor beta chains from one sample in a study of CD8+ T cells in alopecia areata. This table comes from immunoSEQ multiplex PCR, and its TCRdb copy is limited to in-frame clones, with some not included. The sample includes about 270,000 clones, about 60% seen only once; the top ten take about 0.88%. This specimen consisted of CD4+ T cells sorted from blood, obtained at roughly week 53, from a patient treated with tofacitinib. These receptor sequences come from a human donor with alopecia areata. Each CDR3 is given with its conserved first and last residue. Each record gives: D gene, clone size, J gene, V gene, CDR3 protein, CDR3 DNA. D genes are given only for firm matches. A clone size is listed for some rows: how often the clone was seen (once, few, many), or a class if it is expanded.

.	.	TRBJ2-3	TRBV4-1	CASSQDQGTDTQYF	TGCGCCAGCAGCCAAGATCAGGGTACAGATACGCAGTATTTT
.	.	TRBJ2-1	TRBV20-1	CSVVQGNEQFF	TGCAGTGTTGTACAGGGAAATGAGCAGTTCTTC
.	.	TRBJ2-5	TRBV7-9	CASSSVETQYF	TGTGCCAGCAGCTCTGTAGAGACCCAGTACTTC
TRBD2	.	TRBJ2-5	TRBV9	CASSVASAGGTETQYF	TGTGCCAGCAGCGTAGCTAGTGCGGGGGGGACGGAGACCCAGTACTTC
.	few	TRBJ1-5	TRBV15	CATKAGGNQPQHF	TGTGCCACAAAGGCGGGTGGCAATCAGCCCCAGCATTTT
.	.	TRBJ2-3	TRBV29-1	CSVADRAGTDTQYF	TGCAGCGTTGCTGACAGAGCAGGCACAGATACGCAGTATTTT
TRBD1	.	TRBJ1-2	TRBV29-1	CSALTGDDGYTF	TGCAGCGCCTTGACAGGGGACGATGGCTACACCTTC
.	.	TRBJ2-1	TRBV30	CAWSGLTFEQFF	TGTGCCTGGAGCGGGCTTACTTTTGAGCAGTTCTTC
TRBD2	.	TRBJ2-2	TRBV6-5	CASAPRRGSGELFF	TGTGCCAGCGCACCCAGGCGGGGGTCCGGGGAGCTGTTTTTT
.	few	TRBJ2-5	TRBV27	CASSKRLTGQETQYF	TGTGCCAGCAGCAAGAGACTGACAGGCCAAGAGACCCAGTACTTC
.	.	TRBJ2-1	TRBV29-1	CSVGRSYNEQFF	TGCAGCGTGGGACGGAGCTACAATGAGCAGTTCTTC
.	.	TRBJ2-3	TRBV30	CAWSTLPNRGDTQYF	TGTGCCTGGAGTACATTACCCAATCGCGGAGATACGCAGTATTTT
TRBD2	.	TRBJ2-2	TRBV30	CAWSLAGGLNTGELFF	TGTGCCTGGAGCCTAGCGGGGGGACTCAACACCGGGGAGCTGTTTTTT
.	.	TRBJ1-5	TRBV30	CAWSVRAGRFQPQHF	TGTGCCTGGAGTGTAAGGGCAGGGCGATTTCAGCCCCAGCATTTT
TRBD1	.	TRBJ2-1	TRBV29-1	CSVGTGGGYNEQFF	TGCAGCGTCGGGACAGGGGGAGGTTACAATGAGCAGTTCTTC
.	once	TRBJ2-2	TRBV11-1	CATSGGSNTGELFF	TGTGCCACCTCTGGCGGTTCGAACACCGGGGAGCTGTTTTTT
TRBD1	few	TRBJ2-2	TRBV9	CASSVSGTGGPGELFF	TGTGCCAGCAGCGTTTCCGGGACAGGGGGCCCCGGGGAGCTGTTTTTT
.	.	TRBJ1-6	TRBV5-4	CASSSGGEGYNSPLHF	TGTGCCAGCAGCTCGGGCGGTGAGGGCTATAATTCACCCCTCCACTTT
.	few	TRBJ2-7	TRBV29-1	CSVVTPNYEQYF	TGCAGCGTGGTGACACCTAACTACGAGCAGTACTTC
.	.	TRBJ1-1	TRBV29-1	CSARTGNTEAFF	TGCAGCGCCCGGACGGGGAACACTGAAGCTTTCTTT
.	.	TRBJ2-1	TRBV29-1	CSVKGAVAVYNEQFF	TGCAGCGTAAAAGGCGCGGTAGCTGTCTACAATGAGCAGTTCTTC
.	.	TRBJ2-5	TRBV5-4	CASSTRTETRETQYF	TGTGCCAGCAGCACCCGGACAGAAACGAGAGAGACCCAGTACTTC
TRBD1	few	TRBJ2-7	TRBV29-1	CSVGGQGVDEQYF	TGCAGCGTTGGGGGGCAGGGGGTAGACGAGCAGTACTTC
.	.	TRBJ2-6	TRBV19	CASSRDTSSGANVLTF	TGTGCCAGTAGTAGGGACACCAGCTCTGGGGCCAACGTCCTGACTTTC
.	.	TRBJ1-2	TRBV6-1	CASSSPSYGYTF	TGTGCCAGCAGTAGCCCCAGCTATGGCTACACCTTC
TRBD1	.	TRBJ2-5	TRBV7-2	CASRLGQGVLETQYF	TGTGCCAGCAGACTCGGACAGGGGGTATTGGAGACCCAGTACTTC
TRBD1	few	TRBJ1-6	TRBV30	CAWSRTGYNSPLHF	TGTGCCTGGAGTCGGACAGGGTACAATTCACCCCTCCACTTT
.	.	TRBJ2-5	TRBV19	CASSTGSTQETQYF	TGTGCCAGTAGTACAGGGTCTACACAAGAGACCCAGTACTTC
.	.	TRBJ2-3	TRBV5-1	CASRRPGRGLDTQYF	TGCGCCAGCAGGCGGCCGGGACGGGGGCTAGATACGCAGTATTTT
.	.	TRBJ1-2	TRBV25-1	CASSSGGGYTF	TGTGCCAGCAGTTCTGGGGGTGGCTACACCTTC
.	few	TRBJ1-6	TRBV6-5	CASSYRRENSPLHF	TGTGCCAGCAGTTATCGGCGGGAGAATTCACCCCTCCACTTT
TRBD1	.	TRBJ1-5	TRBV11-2	CASSFPGGVQPQHF	TGTGCCAGCAGCTTTCCAGGGGGCGTTCAGCCCCAGCATTTT
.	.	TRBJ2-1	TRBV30	CAWKPGVNEQFF	TGTGCCTGGAAACCCGGGGTGAATGAGCAGTTCTTC
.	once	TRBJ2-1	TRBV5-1	CASSNQGIYNEQFF	TGCGCCAGCAGCAACCAGGGGATCTACAATGAGCAGTTCTTC
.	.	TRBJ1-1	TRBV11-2	CASSLGRVEAFF	TGTGCCAGCAGCTTAGGGAGGGTTGAGGCTTTCTTT
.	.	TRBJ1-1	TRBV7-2	CASTWDWNTEAFF	TGTGCCAGCACCTGGGACTGGAACACTGAAGCTTTCTTT
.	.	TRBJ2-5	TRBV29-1	CSVGGRQETQYF	TGCAGCGTTGGCGGGCGGCAAGAGACCCAGTACTTC
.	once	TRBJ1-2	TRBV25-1	CASSGVRSNYGYTF	TGTGCCAGCAGTGGTGTTAGGTCGAACTATGGCTACACCTTC
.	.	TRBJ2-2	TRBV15	CATSRDNPTNTGELFF	TGTGCCACCAGCAGAGATAATCCTACGAACACCGGGGAGCTGTTTTTT
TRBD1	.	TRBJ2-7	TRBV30	CAWSVPGQGAYEQYF	TGTGCCTGGAGTGTTCCGGGACAGGGGGCGTACGAGCAGTACTTC
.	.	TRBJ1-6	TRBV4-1	CASSQGSGIRDSPLHF	TGCGCCAGCAGCCAAGGTTCAGGGATAAGGGATTCACCCCTCCACTTT
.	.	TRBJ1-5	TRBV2	CASSRRGAVGNQPQHF	TGTGCCAGCAGCCGTAGAGGGGCGGTTGGCAATCAGCCCCAGCATTTT
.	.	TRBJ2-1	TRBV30	CAWSGRSVAEQFF	TGTGCCTGGAGTGGTCGTTCAGTGGCTGAGCAGTTCTTC
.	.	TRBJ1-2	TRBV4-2	CASSQDPPGVHGYTF	TGTGCCAGCAGCCAAGATCCGCCGGGGGTCCATGGCTACACCTTC
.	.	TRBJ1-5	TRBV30	CAWSMGGSNQPQHF	TGTGCCTGGAGTATGGGGGGGAGCAATCAGCCCCAGCATTTT
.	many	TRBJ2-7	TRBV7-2	CASSLSPWDREQYF	TGTGCCAGCAGCTTATCCCCCTGGGATCGCGAGCAGTACTTC
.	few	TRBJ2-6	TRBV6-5	CASSYLGSAGANVLTF	TGTGCCAGCAGTTACCTCGGTAGCGCTGGGGCCAACGTCCTGACTTTC
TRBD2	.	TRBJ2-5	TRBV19	CASSINAAGALQETQYF	TGTGCCAGTAGTATAAACGCAGCGGGGGCCCTACAAGAGACCCAGTACTTC
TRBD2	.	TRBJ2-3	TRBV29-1	CSVDSGASTDTQYF	TGCAGCGTTGATAGCGGGGCTAGCACAGATACGCAGTATTTT
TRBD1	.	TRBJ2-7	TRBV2	CASRLGGQGYEQYF	TGTGCCAGCAGACTCGGGGGACAGGGGTACGAGCAGTACTTC
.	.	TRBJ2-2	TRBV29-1	CSALQGSSEPGELFF	TGCAGCGCTCTACAGGGTTCTTCCGAACCCGGGGAGCTGTTTTTT
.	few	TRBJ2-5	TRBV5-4	CASSLDRKETQYF	TGTGCCAGCAGCTTGGACAGAAAAGAGACCCAGTACTTC
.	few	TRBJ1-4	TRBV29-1	CSARVATNEKLFF	TGCAGCGCCCGGGTCGCAACTAATGAAAAACTGTTTTTT
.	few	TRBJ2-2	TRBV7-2	CASSSRGTYTGELFF	TGTGCCAGCAGTTCCAGGGGCACCTACACCGGGGAGCTGTTTTTT
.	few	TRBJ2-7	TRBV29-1	CSVVLRGPYEQYF	TGCAGCGTTGTGCTCCGGGGGCCCTACGAGCAGTACTTC
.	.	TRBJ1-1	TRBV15	CATSRVTGNTEAFF	TGTGCCACCAGCAGAGTGACAGGGAACACTGAAGCTTTCTTT
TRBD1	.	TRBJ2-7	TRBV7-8	CASSVDRDSYEQYF	TGTGCCAGCAGCGTTGACAGGGACTCCTACGAGCAGTACTTC
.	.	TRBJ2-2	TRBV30	CAWSPLVSGELFF	TGTGCCTGGAGTCCCCTAGTTTCCGGGGAGCTGTTTTTT
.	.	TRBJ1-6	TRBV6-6	CASSTTGRFHNSPLHF	TGTGCCAGCAGTACCACAGGCCGTTTCCATAATTCACCCCTCCACTTT
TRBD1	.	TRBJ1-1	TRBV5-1	CASTLLGTGNTEAFF	TGCGCCAGCACCCTACTCGGGACAGGGAACACTGAAGCTTTCTTT